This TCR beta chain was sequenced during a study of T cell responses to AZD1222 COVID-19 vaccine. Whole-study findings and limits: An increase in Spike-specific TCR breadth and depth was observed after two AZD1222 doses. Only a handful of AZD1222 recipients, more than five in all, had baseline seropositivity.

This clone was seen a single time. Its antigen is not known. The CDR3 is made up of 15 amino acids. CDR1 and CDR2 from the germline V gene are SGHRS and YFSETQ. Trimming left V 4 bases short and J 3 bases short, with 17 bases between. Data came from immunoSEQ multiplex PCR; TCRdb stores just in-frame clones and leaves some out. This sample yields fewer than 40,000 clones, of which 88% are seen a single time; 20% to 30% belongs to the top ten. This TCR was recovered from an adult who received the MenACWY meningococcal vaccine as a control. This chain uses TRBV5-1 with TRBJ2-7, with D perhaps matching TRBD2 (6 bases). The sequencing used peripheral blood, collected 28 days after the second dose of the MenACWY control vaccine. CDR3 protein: CASSISGTGVYEQYF. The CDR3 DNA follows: TGCGCCAGCAGCATATCCGGGACTGGAGTCTACGAGCAGTACTTC.